These 18 T cell receptor beta chains share one sample of origin, sequenced in a study of blood T cell repertoires in COVID-19. Profiled with immunoSEQ multiplex PCR; TCRdb holds only in-frame clones, not every one. The sample has fewer than 400,000 clones, 92% seen once. Sequenced sample: PBMCs or T cells enriched from blood (not recorded which). These receptors all come from a young woman who had recovered from COVID-19.

This chain joins TRBV10-1 and TRBJ1-1, with no clear D. Germline-derived CDR1 and CDR2 are WNHNN and SYGVQD (reference sequence). With 9 bases removed from V and 1 base from J, the gap between germline ends came to 15 bases. This CDR3 contains 14 residues. The CDR3 protein is CASYSEPKNTEAFF. The CDR3 DNA is TGCGCCAGTTACAGTGAACCGAAGAACACTGAAGCTTTCTTT.

In its sample, this clone was seen once. The CDR3 is CASSLQVTQYF. CDR3 sequence (DNA): TGTGCCAGCAGCTTGCAGGTGACCCAGTACTTC. V is TRBV5-4 and J is TRBJ2-5; D gene unclear. Germline CDR1 and CDR2: SGHNT and YYREEE (reference sequence). V was pared by 1 base and J by 7 bases, with 5 bases between. CDR3 length: 11 amino acids.

The rearrangement links TRBV28 to TRBJ2-1; no definite D call. Deletions cut 4 bases from V and 8 bases from J, with 18 bases between. CDR3 length equals 15 residues. The germline CDR1 and CDR2 sequences are MDHEN and SYDVKM. The CDR3 coding sequence is TGTGCCAGCAGTTCGCAGACTGAAACTGGTGATGAGCAGTTCTTC. Its translation: CASSSQTETGDEQFF.

Concerning this clone: Other DNA sequences in the sample encode the same CDR3. V gene TRBV19 combines with J gene TRBJ2-7, with 8 positions matching TRBD2. CDR1 and CDR2 from the germline V gene are LNHDA and SQIVND (reference sequence). CDR3 length: 14 amino acids. V shed 2 bases and J 0 bases; nucleotides not matched to a gene: 0. This chain's CDR3 is CASSISGSSYEQYF. As DNA, the CDR3 is TGTGCCAGTAGTATAAGCGGGAGCTCCTACGAGCAGTACTTC.

The chain links TRBV28 to TRBJ1-2; 8 positions agree with TRBD1. The CDR3 consists of 12 residues. The germline V gene encodes CDR1 MDHEN and CDR2 SYDVKM. V shed 9 bases and J 5 bases; nucleotides not matched to a gene: 5. CDR3: CASRQGLYGYTF. The CDR3 bases are TGTGCCAGTCGACAGGGGTTATATGGCTACACCTTC.

V gene TRBV30 combines with J gene TRBJ1-2; D is unresolved. This CDR3 comprises 11 residues. V lost 5 bases to trimming and J lost 3 bases, with 7 bases between them. Germline V gives CDR1 GTSNPN, CDR2 SVGIG (reference sequence). The CDR3 DNA sequence: TGTGCCTGGGAGAGATACTATGGCTACACCTTC. Residues: CAWERYYGYTF.

This clone was seen just once. Other DNA sequences in the sample encode the same CDR3. The chain recombines TRBV24-1 with TRBJ2-7; 8 bases agree with TRBD2. This CDR3 comprises 13 residues. CDR1 is KGHDR, CDR2 SFDVKD, per germline. V trimming: 6 bases; J trimming: 2 bases; junction bases outside the gene matches: 2. This CDR3 reads CATSRGGAYEQYF. The CDR3 DNA is TGTGCCACCAGTCGGGGGGGAGCCTACGAGCAGTACTTC.

The chain is built from TRBV7-9 and TRBJ1-1; TRBD1 is a possible D gene (5 bases). Germline CDR1 is SEHNR and CDR2 is FQNEAQ (reference sequence). The CDR3 consists of 15 residues. Trimming took off 4 bases at V and 3 bases at J, with 15 bases between the two ends. This CDR3 reads CASSWQGGSYTEAFF. As DNA, the CDR3 is TGTGCCAGCAGCTGGCAGGGAGGATCGTACACTGAAGCTTTCTTT.

The chain links TRBV7-6 to TRBJ1-4; D is unclear. Germline V gene lookup returns CDR1 SGHVS and CDR2 FNYEAQ. With 4 bases removed from V and 3 bases from J, the gap between germline ends came to 15 bases. This CDR3 is built from 16 residues. CDR3 nucleotide sequence: TGTGCCAGCAGCTCAGGCCTGGGGAGGGCTAATGAAAAACTGTTTTTT. Translated: CASSSGLGRANEKLFF.

The chain combines TRBV5-1 with TRBJ1-4; 7 nucleotides agree with TRBD1. CDR3 length equals 16 residues. Germline V gives CDR1 SGHRS, CDR2 YFSETQ. Trimming cost V 4 bases and J 2 bases; bases outside gene matches: 8. The CDR3 spells CASSARGHPTNEKLFF. DNA of the CDR3: TGCGCCAGCAGCGCGAGGGGGCATCCGACTAATGAAAAACTGTTTTTT.

The V gene is TRBV5-1, the J gene TRBJ1-1; D is possibly TRBD1 (5 bases). Germline V lookup: CDR1 SGHRS, CDR2 YFSETQ. V was cut by 4 bases and J by 2 bases, with 9 bases left in between. The CDR3 is made up of 13 amino acids. The CDR3 coding sequence is TGCGCCAGCAGCCCCGACAGTAACACTGAAGCTTTCTTT. This codes for CASSPDSNTEAFF.

The chain has TRBV28 and TRBJ1-5, with a weak D call TRBD1 (6 bases). The germline CDR1 and CDR2 sequences are MDHEN and SYDVKM. Trimming stripped 5 bases from V and 4 bases from J, with 18 bases between. This CDR3 is built from 16 residues. This CDR3 is CASSPPQGGLNQPQHF. In DNA form, the CDR3 reads TGTGCCAGCAGTCCCCCACAGGGCGGGCTGAATCAGCCCCAGCATTTT.

The chain recombines TRBV6-6 with TRBJ1-4; D is unclear. CDR1 and CDR2 (germline): MNHNY, SVGAGI (reference sequence). V lost 6 bases and J 4 bases, leaving 15 bases between the germline ends. The CDR3 is 15 residues long. CDR3 sequence (DNA): TGTGCCAGCAGGGAGGGCCCCAACAATAATGAAAAACTGTTTTTT. Its translation is CASREGPNNNEKLFF.

The CDR3 is CASSLQGFAGELFF. The CDR3 DNA follows: TGTGCCAGCAGCCTACAGGGGTTCGCCGGGGAGCTGTTTTTT. The chain employs TRBV7-9 and TRBJ2-2; 7 bases line up with TRBD1. With V trimmed by 5 bases and J by 6 bases, 6 bases remained unmatched. CDR1 and CDR2 from the germline V gene are SEHNR and FQNEAQ (reference sequence). The CDR3 covers 14 residues.

The chain carries TRBV5-1 and TRBJ2-6; D remains ambiguous. The germline gives CDR1 SGHRS, CDR2 YFSETQ. This CDR3 spans 15 amino acids. Trimming pared 3 bases from V and 1 base from J, leaving 8 bases between. CDR3 nucleotide sequence: TGCGCCAGCAGCTCGTTCGGGTCTGGGGCCAACGTCCTGACTTTC. Its protein is CASSSFGSGANVLTF.

The rearrangement uses TRBV15 and TRBJ2-5; 11 nucleotides align to TRBD1. This CDR3 region has 16 residues. From germline, CDR1 is LNHNV and CDR2 YYDKDF (reference sequence). Unmatched junction bases numbered 5, after V lost 0 bases and J lost 5 bases. The CDR3, as DNA: TGTGCCACCAGCAGAGAGGGACAGGGGGGTTTTGAGACCCAGTACTTC. It translates to CATSREGQGGFETQYF.

This clone occurred once. The CDR3 DNA reads TGTGCCAGCACCCAGTCCGGGTTAGCAACTAATGAAAAACTGTTTTTT. It codes for CASTQSGLATNEKLFF. The chain couples TRBV7-2 to TRBJ1-4; D is unclear. Per the germline V gene, CDR1 is SGHTA and CDR2 is FQGNSA. The CDR3 is 16 amino acids. Trimming left V 7 bases short and J 0 bases short, with 15 bases between.

This clone was found once. This chain links TRBV7-2 with TRBJ1-2; 8 bases fit TRBD1. The V gene's germline CDR1 is SGHTA and CDR2 FQGNSA. This CDR3 is 15 amino acids long. Trimming cost V 2 bases and J 8 bases; bases outside gene matches: 10. CDR3 in DNA: TGTGCCAGCAGCTTACGAACACAGGGGGAGGGAGGCTACACCTTC. Translating it yields CASSLRTQGEGGYTF.